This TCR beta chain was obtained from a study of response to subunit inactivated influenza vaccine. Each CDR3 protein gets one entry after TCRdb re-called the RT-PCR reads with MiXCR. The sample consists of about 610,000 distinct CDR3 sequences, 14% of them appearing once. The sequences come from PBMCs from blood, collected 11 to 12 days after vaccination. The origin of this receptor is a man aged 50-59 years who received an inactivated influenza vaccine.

In DNA, the CDR3 is TGTGCCAGCAGCGCTACAACAACCAGGGGCAGCTCCTATAATTCACCCCTCCACTTT. Translation: CASSATTTRGSSYNSPLHF. The chain carries TRBV9 and TRBJ1-6, with a tentative D call TRBD1 (6 bases). Germline CDR1 reads SGDLS; CDR2 reads YYNGEE. V lost 3 bases, J lost 0 bases, and 19 bases lay in between. The length of the CDR3 is 19 residues.